This T cell receptor beta chain was recorded in a study of T cell changes during pregnancy in multiple sclerosis. The germline V gene has CDR1 SGHTA and CDR2 FQGNSA. V shed 0 bases and J shed 3 bases, with 9 bases lying between them. The CDR3 runs 15 residues. Assay used: immunoSEQ multiplex PCR; TCRdb lists only in-frame clones, some missing. The data show approximately 90,000 clones, approximately 94% seen once. Here the sequenced sample was peripheral blood, taken in the third trimester of pregnancy. The clonotype was recovered from a female donor with multiple sclerosis, enrolled in a pregnancy study. The chain is built from TRBV7-2 and TRBJ2-1, with TRBD1 as a possible D gene (6 bases). The DNA for the CDR3 is TGTGCCAGCAGCTTAGCGTTAGGGGGCTACAATGAGCAGTTCTTC. This gives the protein CASSLALGGYNEQFF.